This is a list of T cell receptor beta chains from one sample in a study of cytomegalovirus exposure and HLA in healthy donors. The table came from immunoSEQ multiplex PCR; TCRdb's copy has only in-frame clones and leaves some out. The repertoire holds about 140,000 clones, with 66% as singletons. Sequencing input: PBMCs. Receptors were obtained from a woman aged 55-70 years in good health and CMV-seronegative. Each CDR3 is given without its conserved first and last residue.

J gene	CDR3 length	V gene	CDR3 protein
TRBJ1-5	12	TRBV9	ASSVGQADQPQH
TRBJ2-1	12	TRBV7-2	ASSLVQVYNEQF
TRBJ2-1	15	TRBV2	ASSEPPGLAVNSEQF
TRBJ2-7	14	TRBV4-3	ASSQDETSPIYEQY
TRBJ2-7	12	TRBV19	ASSPTGGPWGIN
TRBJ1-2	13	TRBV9	ASSGGTGGVYGYT
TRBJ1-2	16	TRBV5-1	ASSFGEGQGMAGFGYT
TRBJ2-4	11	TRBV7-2	ASSFGAGGIQY
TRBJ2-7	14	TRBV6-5	ASSYSRTGGYGGQY
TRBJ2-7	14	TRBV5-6	ASSFELAGGHFEQY
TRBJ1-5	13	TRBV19	ASRTGDNSNQPQH
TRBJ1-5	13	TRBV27	ASSLNGQGYQPQH
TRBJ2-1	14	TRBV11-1	ASSPFGLAGYNEQF
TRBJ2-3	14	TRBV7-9	ASSFLAGAGPDTQY
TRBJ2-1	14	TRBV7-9	SSSFEGLAGGNEQF
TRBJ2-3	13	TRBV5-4	ASSTGTSGTDTQY
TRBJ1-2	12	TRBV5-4	ASSLYQGGVGYT
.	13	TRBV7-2	ASSLGGSGTYEQY
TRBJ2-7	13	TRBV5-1	ASSLGGGALYEQY
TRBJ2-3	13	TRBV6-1	ASKLAGGPADTQY
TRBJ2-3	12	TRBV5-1	ASTSGRGTDTQY
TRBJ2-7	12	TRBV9	ASSVAGLGTEQY
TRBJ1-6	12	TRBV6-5	ASRETVNNSPLH
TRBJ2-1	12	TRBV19	ASSSGYSYNEQF
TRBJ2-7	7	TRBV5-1	ASSLGGG
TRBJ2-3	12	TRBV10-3	AIRGTSGTDTQY
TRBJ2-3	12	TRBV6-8	ASSTERNTDTQY
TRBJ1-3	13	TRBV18	ASSPLRGAGNTIY
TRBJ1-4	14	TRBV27	ASSFRSDGINEKLF
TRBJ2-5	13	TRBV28	ASSFPTGGQETQY
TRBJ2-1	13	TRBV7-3	ASSRGSGSGNEQF
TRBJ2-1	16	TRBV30	AWSLPGGASLVRDEQF
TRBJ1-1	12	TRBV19	ASSFRGSNTGAF
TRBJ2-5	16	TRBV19	ASSIELAGAQFKETQY
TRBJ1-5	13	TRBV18	ASSPDIPGSQPQH
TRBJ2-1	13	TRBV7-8	ASSLRRSSYNEQF
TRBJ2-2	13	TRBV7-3	ASSFTSANTGELF
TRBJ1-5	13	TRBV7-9	SSSLTGGPNQPQH
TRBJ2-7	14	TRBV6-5	ASSSQGETFTYEQY
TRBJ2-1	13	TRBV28	ASSQTLSSYNEQF
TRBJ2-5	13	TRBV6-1	ASSASGFGYETQY
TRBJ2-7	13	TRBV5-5	ASSLLPDRTYEQY
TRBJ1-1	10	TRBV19	ASWAGDTEAF
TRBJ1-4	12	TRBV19	ASSIQGAGEKLF
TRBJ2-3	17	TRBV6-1	ASSEFVTSGRASTDTQY
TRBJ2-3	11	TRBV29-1	SVETGVRDTQY
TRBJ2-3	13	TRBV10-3	AINLDRARTDTQY
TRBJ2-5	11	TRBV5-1	ASRRAPRETQY
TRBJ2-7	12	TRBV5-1	ASSWEGGIYEQY
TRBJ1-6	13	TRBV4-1	ASSQDHRGNSPLH
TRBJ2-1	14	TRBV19	ASGGTSGVSYNEQF